This is a list of T cell receptor beta chains from one sample in a study of Graves' ophthalmopathy and Graves' hyperthyroidism. TCRdb ran MiXCR on the multiplex PCR reads and lists one entry per CDR3 protein. This table has more than 1,000,000 distinct CDR3 sequences, approximately 35% appearing once. The sequencing sample was made of peripheral blood or thyroid tissue (not recorded which). The receptors shown here come from an adult man with Graves' hyperthyroidism. The conserved cysteine and the conserved F or W are not part of the CDR3 here.

>TRBV25-1|TRBJ1-6
ATVGQGLNSPLH
>TRBV15|TRBJ2-6
ATSSQAGDNVLT
>TRBV11-3|TRBJ2-5
ASSLGSTGTETQY
>TRBV20-1|TRBJ1-2
SATQSGQGYGYT
>TRBV6-2/TRBV6-3|TRBJ2-7
ASSHGFSEQY
>TRBV29-1|TRBJ2-5
SVSGLAGVGTQY
>TRBV7-9|TRBJ2-5
ASSLGSGVQTQN
>TRBV24-1|TRBJ1-3
ATRDSAGNTIY
>TRBV20-1|TRBJ1-5
SARGKQPGTGTYSNQPQH
>TRBV10-3|TRBJ2-7
AISPPGQTYEQY
>TRBV12-3/TRBV12-4|TRBJ1-4
ASSFIPGSGEKLF
>TRBV11-2|TRBJ2-7
ASSLNRDPTYEQY
>TRBV19|TRBJ2-7
ASSSGRTYEQY
>TRBV5-1|TRBJ2-7
ASSLPRDGNFYEQY